This T cell receptor (beta chain) was recovered during a study of cytomegalovirus exposure and HLA in healthy donors. Study-wide background: Sequencing of about 179 million T cells in an earlier analysis found 120 million or so unique TCR beta sequences. Among the roughly 380 donors who were genotyped, about 86% fell in the genetic ancestry cluster that is associated with self-reported Caucasian donors. Study-level results: TCR beta chain V- and J-gene trimming was linked, in a later analysis, to a missense variant in DCLRE1C. A classifier reportedly called cytomegalovirus status with high sensitivity and specificity.

It was with 60 Vbeta and 13 Jbeta primers that the PCR ran. Using immunoSEQ multiplex PCR, the repertoire was profiled, and TCRdb retains in-frame clones only, with some absent. The sample table includes roughly 100,000 clones. The CDR3 has 13 amino acids. V gave up 5 bases and J gave up 1 base, with 8 bases separating them. Germline V gene data show CDR1 as KGHSH and CDR2 as LQKENI. In regard to this clone: Its antigen is undetermined.

The clonotype was recovered from a woman in her 30s in good health and CMV-seronegative. Material: PBMCs. The chain is built from TRBV18 and TRBJ1-1; a weak D match, TRBD1 (6 bases). CDR3 DNA sequence: TGTGCCAGCTCAGGACAGTGGAACACTGAAGCTTTCTTT. This gives the protein CASSGQWNTEAFF. The full variable domain, its missing parts supplied by reference TRBV18 and TRBJ1-1, is NAGVMQNPRHLVRRRGQEARLRCSPMKGHSHVYWYRQLPEEGLKFMVYLQKENIIDESGMPKERFSAEFPKEGPSILRIQQVVRGDSAAYFCASSGQWNTEAFFGQGTRLTVV.